Below, one T cell receptor (beta chain) is given with its context. These data come from a study of cytomegalovirus exposure and HLA in healthy donors. Repertoires were generated with immunoSEQ multiplex PCR, while TCRdb's copy carries only in-frame clones and drops some. The sample consists of 110,000 or so clones, roughly 83% of them appearing once. This CDR3 region has 15 residues. Looked up from germline, CDR1 is MNHEY and CDR2 is SVGAGI. Trimming shortened V by 6 bases and J by 0 bases, and 12 bases separated the two germline ends. The sample consisted of PBMCs. The genes are TRBV6-5 and TRBJ1-5; D gene uncertain. This sequence originates from a man between 18 and 35 years old in good health and CMV-seronegative. CDR3 amino acids: CASRQQIASNQPQHF. The CDR3 coding sequence is TGTGCCAGCAGGCAACAGATCGCTAGCAATCAGCCCCAGCATTTT.